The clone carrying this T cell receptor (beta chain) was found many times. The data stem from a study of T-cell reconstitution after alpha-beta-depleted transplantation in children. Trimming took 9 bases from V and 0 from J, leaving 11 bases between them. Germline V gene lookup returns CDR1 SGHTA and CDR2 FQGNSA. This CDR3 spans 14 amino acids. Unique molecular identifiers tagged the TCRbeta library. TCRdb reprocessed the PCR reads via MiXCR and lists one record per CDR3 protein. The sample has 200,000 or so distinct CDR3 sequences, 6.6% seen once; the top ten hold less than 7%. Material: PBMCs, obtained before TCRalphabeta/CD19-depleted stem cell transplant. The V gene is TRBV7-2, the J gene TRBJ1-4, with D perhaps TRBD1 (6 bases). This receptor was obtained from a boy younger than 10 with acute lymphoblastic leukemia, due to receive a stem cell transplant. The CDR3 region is CASNTGSTNEKLFF. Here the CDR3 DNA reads TGTGCCAGTAATACAGGGTCAACTAATGAAAAACTGTTTTTT. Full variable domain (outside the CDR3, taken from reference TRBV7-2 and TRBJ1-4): GAGVSQSPSNKVTEKGKDVELRCDPISGHTALYWYRQSLGQGLEFLIYFQGNSAPDKSGLPSDRFSAERTGGSVSTLTIQRTQQEDSAVYLCASNTGSTNEKLFFGSGTQLSVL.